A single sample gave rise to the 22 T cell receptor beta chains below, sequenced in a study of blood T cells in healthy people across ages. PCR was performed a second time for about 6 to 11 cycles using a sample-barcoded 5' primer and a J-beta primer mix. One entry per CDR3 protein, called by TCRdb with MiXCR from the 5' RACE reads. The sample lists roughly 900,000 distinct CDR3 sequences; around 46% were seen once. Sequenced material: blood. Receptor source: a man aged 25 to 40 in good health.

With respect to this clonotype: A junction end diverges from the germline sequence, so it may reflect a read error. The rearrangement links TRBV7-8 to TRBJ1-1; perhaps TRBD1 as D (5 bases). CDR1 SGHVS and CDR2 FQNEAQ come from the germline V gene. The CDR3 sequence is 15 residues long. CDR3 in amino acids: CASSGDGAGSTGAFF. The DNA for the CDR3 is TGTGCCAGCAGCGGAGATGGGGCTGGGAGCACTGGAGCTTTCTTT. The full variable domain, completed using reference TRBV7-8 and TRBJ1-1, is GAGVSQSPRYKVAKRGQDVALRCDPISGHVSLFWYQQALGQGPEFLTYFQNEAQLDKSGLPSDRFFAERPEGSVSTLKIQRTQQEDSAVYLCASSGDGAGSTGAFFGQGTRLTVV.

The chain links TRBV6-2 or TRBV6-3 to TRBJ2-7, with 8 nucleotides matching TRBD1. After removal of 6 bases from V and 7 bases from J, the junction contained 17 bases not matched to a gene. Germline CDR1 and CDR2: MNHEY and SVGEGT. The CDR3 runs to 16 residues. CDR3 nucleotide sequence: TGTGCCAGCAGCCTAAGACAGGGGAGCTCCTACAATGAGCAGTACTTC. Translating gives CASSLRQGSSYNEQYF.

The CDR3 DNA reads TGCGCCAGCAGCCAAGATAACAGGGCCCCGGTTTATGGCTACACCTTC. Translating it yields CASSQDNRAPVYGYTF. The chain carries TRBV4-3 and TRBJ1-2; TRBD1 is a possible D gene (6 bases). Germline V gene lookup returns CDR1 LGHNA and CDR2 YSLEER. CDR3 length equals 16 residues. V lost 0 bases, J lost 5 bases, and 16 bases lay in between.

The table lists this clonotype with a few counts. This chain uses TRBV6-2 or TRBV6-3 with TRBJ1-5; D possibly corresponds to TRBD1 (5 bases). The germline V gene has CDR1 MNHEY and CDR2 SVGEGT. The CDR3 sequence is 15 residues long. Between the trimmed V and J ends, which lost 2 bases and 7 bases, there was a span of 15 bases. CDR3 coding DNA: TGTGCCAGCAGTTACCGGGGCGGGGGGGGACAGCCCCAGCATTTT. This sequence encodes CASSYRGGGGQPQHF.

This clonotype was counted once. V gene TRBV13 combines with J gene TRBJ1-2, with TRBD1 matching over 10 bases. Germline loops: CDR1 PRHDT, CDR2 FYEKMQ (reference sequence). This CDR3 has 16 residues. The V and J ends lost 5 bases and 6 bases, in that order; junction bases with no gene match: 12. CDR3 DNA sequence: TGTGCCAGCAGCCTTAGGGACAGGGGAGGTAGTAATGGCTACACCTTC. Its translation is CASSLRDRGGSNGYTF.

This clonotype was counted a single time. The chain combines TRBV5-1 with TRBJ2-5; 9 nucleotides align to TRBD1. Per the germline V gene, CDR1 is SGHRS and CDR2 is YFSETQ. With V trimmed by 4 bases and J by 4 bases, 5 bases remained unmatched. This CDR3 is 14 amino acids long. The CDR3: CASSTKDRGETQYF. DNA of the CDR3: TGCGCCAGCAGCACCAAGGACAGGGGAGAGACCCAGTACTTC.

The chain links TRBV9 to TRBJ2-1, with D possibly being TRBD2 (5 bases). The J call may be faulty, since TRBJ2-7 better matches the DNA end. The CDR3 runs 14 residues. CDR1 is SGDLS, CDR2 YYNGEE, per germline. In DNA form, the CDR3 reads TGTGCCAGCAGCGTTTCGTCGGGGTACAATGAGCAGTACTTC. Protein: CASSVSSGYNEQYF.

The CDR3 nucleotides are TGCGCCAGCAGCTTTTCTCAGGCTAACACTGAAGCTTTCTTT. Translating it yields CASSFSQANTEAFF. The rearrangement uses TRBV5-1 and TRBJ1-1; D remains ambiguous. Germline lookup yields CDR1 SGHRS and CDR2 YFSETQ. The CDR3 is 14 amino acids. Trimming took off 2 bases at V and 2 bases at J, with 10 bases between the two ends.

The chain links TRBV7-9 to TRBJ2-5, with D tentatively TRBD1 (5 bases). V gave up 2 bases and J gave up 2 bases, with 9 bases separating them. Per germline, CDR1 SEHNR and CDR2 FQNEAQ (reference sequence). CDR3 length: 14 residues. The CDR3 DNA reads as TGTGCCAGCAGCTTACTGCAGGGTCAAGAGACCCAGTACTTC. Its translation: CASSLLQGQETQYF.

This clonotype was seen only a few times. The CDR3 DNA reads TGTGCCAGCAGTTCTAGCGGGGGGCTCAGGTATGAGCAGTTCTTC. Its translation: CASSSSGGLRYEQFF. This sequence joins TRBV28 and TRBJ2-1; 11 bases are shared with TRBD2. From germline, CDR1 is MDHEN and CDR2 SYDVKM. V lost 4 bases, J lost 8 bases, and 7 bases stayed unmatched. The CDR3 is 15 amino acids.

The chain couples TRBV20-1 to TRBJ1-1; no reliable D call. The V and J ends lost 7 bases and 5 bases respectively, with 14 bases between them. Germline CDR1 DFQATT, CDR2 SNEGSKA (reference sequence). This CDR3 region has 12 residues. Here the CDR3 reads CSGNPQGTEAFF. CDR3 DNA sequence: TGCAGTGGGAACCCCCAAGGAACTGAAGCTTTCTTT.

The V and J genes are TRBV6-1 and TRBJ2-7, with D tentatively TRBD2 (5 bases). Germline V lookup: CDR1 MNHNS, CDR2 SASEGT. V was shortened by 6 bases and J by 7 bases, with 16 bases between the two germline ends. The CDR3 is 13 amino acids. For the CDR3, the DNA is TGTGCCAGCAGGGAGGACGGTAACAATGAGCAGTACTTC. Translating it yields CASREDGNNEQYF.

The chain links TRBV3-1 to TRBJ2-5; 10 nucleotides line up with TRBD1. CDR1 is LGHDT, CDR2 YNNKEL, per germline (reference sequence). J gave up 1 base and V 4 bases, and 6 bases lay outside the gene matches. The CDR3 sequence is 16 residues long. The CDR3 nucleotides are TGTGCCAGCAGCCCGGAGGGACAGGGGACCCAAGAGACCCAGTACTTC. Protein sequence: CASSPEGQGTQETQYF.

There are a few counts of this clonotype. The V gene is TRBV5-1, the J gene TRBJ2-5; the match to TRBD2 covers 12 bases. This CDR3 is 13 amino acids long. CDR1 is SGHRS, CDR2 YFSETQ, per germline. V gave up 8 bases and J gave up 4 bases; unmatched junction bases: 3. The CDR3 protein is CASQTSGGETQYF. The CDR3, as DNA: TGCGCCAGTCAGACTAGCGGGGGAGAGACCCAGTACTTC.

The chain employs TRBV9 and TRBJ2-7; 7 bases map to TRBD1. V lost 2 bases, J lost 2 bases, and 4 bases stayed unmatched. The CDR3 covers 14 residues. The V gene's germline CDR1 is SGDLS and CDR2 YYNGEE. The CDR3 coding sequence is TGTGCCAGCAGCGTCCGGGACAGAACCTACGAGCAGTACTTC. The encoded protein is CASSVRDRTYEQYF.

This clonotype has a handful of counts. The chain is built from TRBV29-1 and TRBJ2-1, with D possibly matching TRBD2 (6 bases). V was trimmed by 4 bases and J by 5 bases, leaving 15 bases between them. This CDR3 contains 14 residues. Germline V lookup: CDR1 SQVTM, CDR2 ANQGSEA. This CDR3 is CSVVLPGRNNEQFF. DNA of the CDR3: TGCAGCGTTGTTCTCCCCGGGAGAAACAATGAGCAGTTCTTC.

The genes are TRBV29-1 and TRBJ2-2; D remains ambiguous. Trimming took 0 bases from V and 7 from J, leaving 0 bases between them. CDR1 SQVTM and CDR2 ANQGSEA come from the germline V gene. The CDR3 has 10 amino acids. CDR3 amino acids: CSVEDGELFF. The CDR3 region has the DNA TGCAGCGTTGAAGACGGGGAGCTGTTTTTT.

V gene TRBV29-1 combines with J gene TRBJ2-3, with 10 bases lining up with TRBD2. Germline-derived CDR1 and CDR2 are SQVTM and ANQGSEA. The CDR3 is 16 residues long. V trimming: 3 bases; J trimming: 0 bases; junction bases outside the gene matches: 6. The CDR3 loop is CSVDGLAVTSTDTQYF. The CDR3, as DNA: TGCAGCGTTGATGGACTAGCGGTAACTAGCACAGATACGCAGTATTTT.

The chain combines TRBV6-2 or TRBV6-3 with TRBJ1-5; D is possibly TRBD1 (5 bases). Germline-derived CDR1 and CDR2 are MNHEY and SVGEGT. The germline V and J ends were trimmed by 0 bases and 0 bases, with 9 bases remaining between them. There are 16 residues in the CDR3. CDR3 bases: TGTGCCAGCAGTTACTCTGGGACGTATAGCAATCAGCCCCAGCATTTT. Its translation: CASSYSGTYSNQPQHF.

The gene calls are TRBV24-1 and TRBJ2-3; 9 nucleotides line up with TRBD2. Losses at the gene ends were 3 bases for V and 1 base for J; bases not matched to a gene: 4. This CDR3 is 16 amino acids long. The germline gives CDR1 KGHDR, CDR2 SFDVKD. CDR3 residues: CATSDASGEGTDTQYF. In DNA, the CDR3 is TGTGCCACCAGTGATGCTAGCGGGGAAGGCACAGATACGCAGTATTTT.

This clonotype was seen a handful of times. The chain uses TRBV7-9 and TRBJ1-1; no definite D call. The CDR3 covers 14 residues. V lost 2 bases, J lost 5 bases, and 12 bases lay in between. Germline V lookup: CDR1 SEHNR, CDR2 FQNEAQ (reference sequence). The CDR3 protein is CASSLTPQRTEAFF. CDR3 DNA: TGTGCCAGCAGCTTAACCCCCCAACGGACTGAAGCTTTCTTT.

Notes on this clonotype: One junction end does not reproduce the germline sequence, and a read error may be involved. The J gene is TRBJ1-1, the V gene TRBV6-1; D is ambiguous. Germline CDR1 reads MNHNS; CDR2 reads SASEGT. The CDR3 length is 13 residues. CDR3 coding DNA: TGTGCCAGCACTGAACGGCAGAACACTGAAGCTTTCTTT. This translates into CASTERQNTEAFF.